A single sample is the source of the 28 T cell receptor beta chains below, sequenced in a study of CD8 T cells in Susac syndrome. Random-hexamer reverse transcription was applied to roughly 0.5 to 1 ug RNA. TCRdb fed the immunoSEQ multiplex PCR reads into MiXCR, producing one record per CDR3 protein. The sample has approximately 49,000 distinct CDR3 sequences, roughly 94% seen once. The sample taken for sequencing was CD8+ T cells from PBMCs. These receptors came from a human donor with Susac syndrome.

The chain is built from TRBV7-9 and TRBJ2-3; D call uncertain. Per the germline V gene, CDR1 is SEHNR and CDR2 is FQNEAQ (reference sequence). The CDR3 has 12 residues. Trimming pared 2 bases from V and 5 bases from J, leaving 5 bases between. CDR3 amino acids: CASSLSGDTQYF. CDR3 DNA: TGTGCCAGCAGCTTATCGGGAGATACGCAGTATTTT.

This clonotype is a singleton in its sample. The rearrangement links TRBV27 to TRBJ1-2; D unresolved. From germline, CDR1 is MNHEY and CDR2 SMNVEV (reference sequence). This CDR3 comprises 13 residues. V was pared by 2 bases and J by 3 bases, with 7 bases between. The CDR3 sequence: CASSLTRYYGYTF. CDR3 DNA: TGTGCCAGCAGTTTAACTCGGTACTATGGCTACACCTTC.

The CDR3 loop reads CASSKKFSPLHF. The DNA of the CDR3 is TGCGCCAGCAGCAAAAAGTTTTCACCCCTCCACTTT. The chain recombines TRBV23-1 with TRBJ1-6; D is unclear. TRBV23-1 is designated an ORF whose function remains uncertain. The V end was cut by 6 bases, the J end by 9 bases, with 9 bases between. The CDR3 loop spans 12 amino acids.

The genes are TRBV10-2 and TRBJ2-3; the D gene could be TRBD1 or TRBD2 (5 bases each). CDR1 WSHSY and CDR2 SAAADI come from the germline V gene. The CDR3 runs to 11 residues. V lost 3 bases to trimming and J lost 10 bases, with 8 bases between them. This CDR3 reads CASSDGAAQYF. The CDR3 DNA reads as TGCGCCAGCAGTGACGGGGCGGCGCAGTATTTT.

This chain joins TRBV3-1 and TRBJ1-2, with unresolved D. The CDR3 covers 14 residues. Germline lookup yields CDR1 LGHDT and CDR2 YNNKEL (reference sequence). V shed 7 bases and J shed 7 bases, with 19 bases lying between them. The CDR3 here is CASTPRREMGGYTF. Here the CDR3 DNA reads TGTGCCAGCACCCCCAGGAGGGAAATGGGTGGCTACACCTTC.

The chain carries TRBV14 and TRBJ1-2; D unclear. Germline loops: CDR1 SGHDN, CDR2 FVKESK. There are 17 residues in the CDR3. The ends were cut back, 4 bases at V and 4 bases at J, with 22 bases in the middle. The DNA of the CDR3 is TGTGCCAGCAGCCTATCTCCGACATCAGCGCTCGGCTATGGCTACACCTTC. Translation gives CASSLSPTSALGYGYTF.

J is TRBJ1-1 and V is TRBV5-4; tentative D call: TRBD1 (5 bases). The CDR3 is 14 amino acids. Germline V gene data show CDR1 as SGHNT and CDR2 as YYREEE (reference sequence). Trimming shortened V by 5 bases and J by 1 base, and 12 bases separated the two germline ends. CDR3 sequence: CASRGLGTNTEAFF. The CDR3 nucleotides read TGTGCCAGCAGGGGACTCGGTACGAACACTGAAGCTTTCTTT.

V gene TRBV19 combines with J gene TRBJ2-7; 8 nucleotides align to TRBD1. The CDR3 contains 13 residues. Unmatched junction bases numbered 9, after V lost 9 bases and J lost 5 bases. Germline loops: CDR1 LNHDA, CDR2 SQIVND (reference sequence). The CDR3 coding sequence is TGTGCCAGCTCGACAGGGGTCACGAACGAGCAGTACTTC. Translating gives CASSTGVTNEQYF.

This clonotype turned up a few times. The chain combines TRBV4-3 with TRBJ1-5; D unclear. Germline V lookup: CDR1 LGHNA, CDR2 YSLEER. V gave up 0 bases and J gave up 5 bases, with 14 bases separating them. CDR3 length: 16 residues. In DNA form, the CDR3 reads TGCGCCAGCAGCCAAGATTTTGGTCAACCCGATCAGCCCCAGCATTTT. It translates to CASSQDFGQPDQPQHF.

The CDR3 DNA reads as TGTGCCAGCAGCCAATCGGACAGGGGGCTCGAGCAGTACTTC. As protein: CASSQSDRGLEQYF. The genes are TRBV6-5 and TRBJ2-7; 11 bases match TRBD1. Unmatched junction bases numbered 7, after V lost 6 bases and J lost 6 bases. In germline, CDR1 is MNHEY, CDR2 SVGAGI. This CDR3 spans 14 amino acids.

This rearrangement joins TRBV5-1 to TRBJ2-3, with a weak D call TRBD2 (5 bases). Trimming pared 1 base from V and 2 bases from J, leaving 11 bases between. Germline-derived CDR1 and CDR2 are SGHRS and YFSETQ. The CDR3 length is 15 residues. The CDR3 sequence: CASSLSASSTDTQYF. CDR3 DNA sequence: TGCGCCAGCAGCTTGAGCGCTAGCTCCACAGATACGCAGTATTTT.

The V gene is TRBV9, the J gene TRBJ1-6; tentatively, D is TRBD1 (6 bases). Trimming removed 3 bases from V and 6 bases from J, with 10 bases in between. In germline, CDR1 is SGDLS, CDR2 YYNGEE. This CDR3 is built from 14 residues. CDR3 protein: CASSGGASNSPLHF. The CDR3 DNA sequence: TGTGCCAGCAGCGGGGGGGCCTCTAATTCACCCCTCCACTTT.

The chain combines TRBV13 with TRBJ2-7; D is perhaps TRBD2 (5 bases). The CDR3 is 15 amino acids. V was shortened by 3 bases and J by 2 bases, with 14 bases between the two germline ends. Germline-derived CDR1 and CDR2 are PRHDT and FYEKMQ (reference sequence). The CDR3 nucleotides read TGTGCCAGCAGCTTTAGGACGGGGAATACCTACGAGCAGTACTTC. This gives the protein CASSFRTGNTYEQYF. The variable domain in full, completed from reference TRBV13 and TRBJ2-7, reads AAGVIQSPRHLIKEKRETATLKCYPIPRHDTVYWYQQGPGQDPQFLISFYEKMQSDKGSIPDRFSAQQFSDYHSELNMSSLELGDSALYFCASSFRTGNTYEQYFGPGTRLTVT.

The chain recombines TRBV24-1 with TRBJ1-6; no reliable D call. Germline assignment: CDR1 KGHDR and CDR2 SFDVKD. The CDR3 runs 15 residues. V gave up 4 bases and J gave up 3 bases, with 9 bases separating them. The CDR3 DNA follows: TGTGCCACCAGTGACCTCTCCGGCTATAATTCACCCCTCCACTTT. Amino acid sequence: CATSDLSGYNSPLHF.

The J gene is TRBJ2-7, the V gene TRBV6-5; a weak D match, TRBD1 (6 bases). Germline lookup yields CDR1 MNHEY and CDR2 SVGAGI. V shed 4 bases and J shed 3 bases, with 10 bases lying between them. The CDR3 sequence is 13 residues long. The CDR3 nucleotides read TGTGCCAGCAGTTCCCGGGACAACTACGAGCAGTACTTC. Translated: CASSSRDNYEQYF.

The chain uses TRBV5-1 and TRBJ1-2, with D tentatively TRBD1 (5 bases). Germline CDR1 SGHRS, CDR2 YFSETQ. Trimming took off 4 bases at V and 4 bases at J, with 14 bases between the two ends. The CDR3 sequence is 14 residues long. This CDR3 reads CASSGNNGAYGYTF. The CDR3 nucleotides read TGCGCCAGCAGCGGAAACAACGGGGCCTATGGCTACACCTTC.

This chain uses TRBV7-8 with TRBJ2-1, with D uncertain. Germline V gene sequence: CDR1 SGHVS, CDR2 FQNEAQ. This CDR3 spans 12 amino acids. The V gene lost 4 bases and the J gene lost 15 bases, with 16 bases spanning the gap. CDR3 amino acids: CASSSLSSGGFF. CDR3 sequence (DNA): TGTGCCAGCAGCTCCCTGTCCTCCGGTGGGTTCTTC.

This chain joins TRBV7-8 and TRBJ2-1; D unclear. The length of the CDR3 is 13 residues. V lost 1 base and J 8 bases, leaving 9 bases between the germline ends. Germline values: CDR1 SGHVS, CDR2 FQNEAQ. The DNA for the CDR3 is TGTGCCAGCAGCTTAGTTGGTGTCGATGAGCAGTTCTTC. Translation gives CASSLVGVDEQFF. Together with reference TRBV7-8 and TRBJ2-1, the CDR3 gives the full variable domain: GAGVSQSPRYKVAKRGQDVALRCDPISGHVSLFWYQQALGQGPEFLTYFQNEAQLDKSGLPSDRFFAERPEGSVSTLKIQRTQQEDSAVYLCASSLVGVDEQFFGPGTRLTVL.

CDR3 amino acids: CASSLGGGLSYEQYF. Written as DNA, the CDR3 is TGTGCCAGCAGCTTAGGCGGGGGCCTCTCCTACGAGCAGTACTTC. The chain employs TRBV7-9 and TRBJ2-7, with D possibly being TRBD2 (7 bases). Germline CDR1 is SEHNR and CDR2 is FQNEAQ (reference sequence). This CDR3 comprises 15 residues. V lost 1 base and J lost 0, with 10 bases in between. The complete variable domain, with remaining parts taken from reference TRBV7-9 and TRBJ2-7, reads DTGVSQNPRHKITKRGQNVTFRCDPISEHNRLYWYRQTLGQGPEFLTYFQNEAQLEKSRLLSDRFSAERPKGSFSTLEIQRTEQGDSAMYLCASSLGGGLSYEQYFGPGTRLTVT.

The CDR3 DNA sequence: TGTGCCTCTTCTTGGGACGACAGGGATCGCTGGACCCAGTACTTC. This gives the protein CASSWDDRDRWTQYF. The chain carries TRBV15 and TRBJ2-5; TRBD1 matches 7 bases. Trimming took 11 bases from V and 7 from J; bases not matched to a gene: 19. The CDR3 loop spans 15 amino acids. Germline lookup yields CDR1 LNHNV and CDR2 YYDKDF (reference sequence).

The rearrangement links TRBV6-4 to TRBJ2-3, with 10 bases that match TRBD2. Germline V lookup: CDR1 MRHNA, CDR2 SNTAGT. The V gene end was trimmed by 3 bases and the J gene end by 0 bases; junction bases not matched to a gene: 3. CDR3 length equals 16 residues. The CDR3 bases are TGTGCCAGCAGTGAAGCAGCGGGGGGGAGCACAGATACGCAGTATTTT. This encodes CASSEAAGGSTDTQYF.

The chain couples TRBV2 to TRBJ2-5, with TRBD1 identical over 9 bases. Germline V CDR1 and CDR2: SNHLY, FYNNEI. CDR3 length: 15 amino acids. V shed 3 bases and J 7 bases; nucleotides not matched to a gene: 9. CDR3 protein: CASSERTGAAGTQYF. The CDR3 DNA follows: TGTGCCAGCAGTGAGAGGACAGGGGCCGCGGGGACCCAGTACTTC.

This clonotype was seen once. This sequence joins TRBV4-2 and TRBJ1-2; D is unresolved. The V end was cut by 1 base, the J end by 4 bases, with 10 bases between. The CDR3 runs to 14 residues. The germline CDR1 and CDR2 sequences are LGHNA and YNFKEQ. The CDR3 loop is CASSQGHGPYGYTF. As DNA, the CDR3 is TGTGCCAGCAGCCAAGGGCACGGTCCCTATGGCTACACCTTC.

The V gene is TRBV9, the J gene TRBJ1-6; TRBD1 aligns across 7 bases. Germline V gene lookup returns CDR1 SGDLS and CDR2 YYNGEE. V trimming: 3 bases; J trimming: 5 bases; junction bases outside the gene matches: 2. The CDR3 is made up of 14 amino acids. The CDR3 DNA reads TGTGCCAGCAGCGACGGGACAGATAATTCACCCCTCCACTTT. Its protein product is CASSDGTDNSPLHF.

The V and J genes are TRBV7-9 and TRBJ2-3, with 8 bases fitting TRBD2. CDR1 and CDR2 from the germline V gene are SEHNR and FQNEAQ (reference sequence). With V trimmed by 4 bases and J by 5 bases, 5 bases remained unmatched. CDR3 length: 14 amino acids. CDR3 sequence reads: CASSSGTSGDTQYF. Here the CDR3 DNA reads TGTGCCAGCAGCTCCGGGACTAGTGGAGATACGCAGTATTTT.

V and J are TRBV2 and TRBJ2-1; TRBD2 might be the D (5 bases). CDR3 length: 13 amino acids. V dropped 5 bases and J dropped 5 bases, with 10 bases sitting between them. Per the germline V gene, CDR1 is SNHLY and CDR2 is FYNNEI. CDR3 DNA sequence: TGTGCCAGCAGTCGCGGACTCCACAATGAGCAGTTCTTC. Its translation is CASSRGLHNEQFF.

CDR3 region: CASSLSRDGDYTF. CDR3 coding DNA: TGTGCCAGCAGTTTATCCCGGGACGGAGACTACACCTTC. The chain is built from TRBV12-3 or TRBV12-4 and TRBJ1-2; weak D call: TRBD1 (5 bases). This CDR3 is built from 13 residues. Trimming pared 2 bases from V and 10 bases from J, leaving 14 bases between.

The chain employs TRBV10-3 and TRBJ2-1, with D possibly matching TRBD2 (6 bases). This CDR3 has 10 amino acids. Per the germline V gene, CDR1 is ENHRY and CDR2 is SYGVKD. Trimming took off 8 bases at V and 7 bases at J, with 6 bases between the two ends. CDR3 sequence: CAIGGNEQFF. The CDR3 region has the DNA TGTGCCATCGGGGGGAATGAGCAGTTCTTC.